The 8 T cell receptor beta chains in this list originate from one sample, sequenced in a study of vaccination and CD4 T cells after COVID-19. Their cognate antigens are unknown. Treatment defined: 10-day PBMC culture with coronavirus spike peptide pools or control peptides (ViraFEST assay). One should note that the unexposed donor's CD4+ T cells were collected before the COVID-19 pandemic (2011-2018). An Oncomine TCR Beta short-read assay was used to sequence the DNA from cultured CD4+ T cells. MiXCR was run by TCRdb on the PCR reads, yielding one entry per CDR3 protein. Counted here are 8,000 to 9,000 distinct CDR3 sequences, 40% to 55% occurring once; the ten biggest clones make up 27%. What was sequenced was CD4+ T cells from blood, cultured in vitro. These receptors all come from a human donor in good health.

This clonotype has just a few counts. The chain employs TRBV20-1 and TRBJ1-1, with D unresolved. The CDR3 loop spans 15 amino acids. Germline CDR1 DFQATT, CDR2 SNEGSKA (reference sequence). V lost 5 bases, J lost 0 bases, and 16 bases lay in between. For the CDR3, the DNA is TGCAGTGCTGCACCTTGGACGAATCTGAACACTGAAGCTTTCTTT. Its translation: CSAAPWTNLNTEAFF.

The CDR3, as DNA: TGTGCCAGCAGACAGGGGTTAGGAGATACGCAGTATTTT. Translating gives CASRQGLGDTQYF. The chain is built from TRBV12-3 or TRBV12-4 and TRBJ2-3; the match to TRBD1 covers 7 bases. The V gene end was trimmed by 6 bases and the J gene end by 5 bases; junction bases not matched to a gene: 5. This CDR3 region has 13 residues.

The chain recombines TRBV7-8 with TRBJ1-5; 7 nucleotides agree with TRBD1. V gave up 1 base and J gave up 3 bases; unmatched junction bases: 6. Germline V gives CDR1 SGHVS, CDR2 FQNEAQ. The CDR3 loop spans 16 amino acids. Here the CDR3 DNA reads TGTGCCAGCAGCTTAGAGGGGGCTCGCAACAATCAGCCCCAGCATTTT. This translates into CASSLEGARNNQPQHF.

The rearrangement uses TRBV7-9 and TRBJ2-3, with 7 bases fitting TRBD1. The CDR3 is 15 residues long. Germline CDR1 reads SEHNR; CDR2 reads FQNEAQ (reference sequence). V was pared by 8 bases and J by 1 base, with 9 bases of the junction left unmatched. CDR3 DNA sequence: TGTGCCAGCGGGCCGTACAGGGGTGGCACAGATACGCAGTATTTT. Its protein product is CASGPYRGGTDTQYF.

The chain recombines TRBV6-1 with TRBJ1-4; D remains unclear. Trimming took off 11 bases at V and 8 bases at J, with 12 bases between the two ends. From germline, CDR1 is MNHNS and CDR2 SASEGT. CDR3 size: 11 residues. The CDR3 DNA reads TGTGCCGGAAGGGATCGGGAAAAACTGTTTTTT. Its translation: CAGRDREKLFF.

The chain links TRBV6-1 to TRBJ1-5; D not resolved. Trimming removed 6 bases at V and 2 bases at J, with 8 bases between. The germline V gene encodes CDR1 MNHNS and CDR2 SASEGT. The CDR3 sequence is 13 residues long. The CDR3 DNA sequence: TGTGCCAGCAGGGGGTTTGGCAATCAGCCCCAGCATTTT. It yields the protein CASRGFGNQPQHF.

This clonotype has just a few counts. The rearrangement links TRBV10-1 to TRBJ2-3; D is unclear. Germline values: CDR1 WNHNN, CDR2 SYGVQD (reference sequence). CDR3 length equals 13 residues. Trimming removed 2 bases from V and 0 bases from J, with 3 bases in between. CDR3: CASSEGSTDTQYF. The CDR3 nucleotides are TGCGCCAGCAGTGAGGGTAGCACAGATACGCAGTATTTT.

The chain combines TRBV7-7 with TRBJ2-2; D is possibly TRBD1 (6 bases). This CDR3 has 16 residues. Germline CDR1 SSHAT, CDR2 FNYEAQ (reference sequence). V was trimmed by 4 bases and J by 3 bases, leaving 15 bases between them. The CDR3: CASSSQGWGYTGELFF. The CDR3 nucleotides are TGTGCCAGCAGCTCCCAGGGGTGGGGGTACACCGGGGAGCTGTTTTTT.